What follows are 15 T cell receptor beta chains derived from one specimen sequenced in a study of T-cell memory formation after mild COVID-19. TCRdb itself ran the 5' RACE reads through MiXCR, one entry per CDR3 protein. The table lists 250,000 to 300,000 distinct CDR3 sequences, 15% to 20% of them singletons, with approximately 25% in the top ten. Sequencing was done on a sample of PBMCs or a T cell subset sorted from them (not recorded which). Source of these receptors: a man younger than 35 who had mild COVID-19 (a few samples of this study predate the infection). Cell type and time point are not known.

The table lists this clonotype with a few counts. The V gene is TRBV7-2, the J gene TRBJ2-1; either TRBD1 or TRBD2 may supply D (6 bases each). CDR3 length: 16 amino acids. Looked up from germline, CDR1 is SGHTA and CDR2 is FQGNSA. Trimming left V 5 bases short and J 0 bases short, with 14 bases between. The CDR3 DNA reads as TGTGCCAGCAGCGATCAGAGGGGGGCCTCCTACAATGAGCAGTTCTTC. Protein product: CASSDQRGASYNEQFF.

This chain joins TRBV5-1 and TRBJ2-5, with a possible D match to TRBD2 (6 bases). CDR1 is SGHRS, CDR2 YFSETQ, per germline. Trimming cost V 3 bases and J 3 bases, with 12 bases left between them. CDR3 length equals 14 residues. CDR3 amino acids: CASSSVSSEETQYF. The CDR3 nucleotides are TGCGCCAGCAGCTCAGTTTCTAGCGAAGAGACCCAGTACTTC.

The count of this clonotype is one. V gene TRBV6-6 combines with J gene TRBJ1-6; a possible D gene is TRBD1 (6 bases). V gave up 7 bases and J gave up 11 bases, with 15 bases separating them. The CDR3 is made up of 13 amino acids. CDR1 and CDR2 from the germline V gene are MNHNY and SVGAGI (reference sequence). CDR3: CASTEQGVAPLHF. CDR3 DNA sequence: TGTGCCAGCACCGAACAGGGCGTCGCACCCCTCCACTTT.

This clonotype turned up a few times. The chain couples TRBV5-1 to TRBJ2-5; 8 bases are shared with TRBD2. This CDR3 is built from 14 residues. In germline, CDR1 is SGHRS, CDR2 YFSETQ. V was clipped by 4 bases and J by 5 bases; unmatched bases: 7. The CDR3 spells CASSPGGAGETQYF. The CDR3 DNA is TGCGCCAGCAGCCCCGGGGGGGCAGGGGAGACCCAGTACTTC.

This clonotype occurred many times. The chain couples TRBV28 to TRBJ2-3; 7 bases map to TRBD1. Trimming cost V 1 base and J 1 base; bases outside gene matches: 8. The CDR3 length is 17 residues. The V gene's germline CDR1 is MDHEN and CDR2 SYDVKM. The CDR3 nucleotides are TGTGCCAGCAGTTTATTCACAGGGGCGGTGGGCACAGATACGCAGTATTTT. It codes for CASSLFTGAVGTDTQYF.

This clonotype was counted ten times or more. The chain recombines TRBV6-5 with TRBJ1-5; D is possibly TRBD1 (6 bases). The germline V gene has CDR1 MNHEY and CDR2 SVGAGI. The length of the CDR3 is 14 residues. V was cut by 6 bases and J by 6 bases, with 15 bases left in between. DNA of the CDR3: TGTGCCAGCAGCCCCTCGGACAGTCCTCAGCCCCAGCATTTT. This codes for CASSPSDSPQPQHF.

CDR3 sequence (DNA): TGTGCCAGCAGTTTTCTATTGGCGAACACTGAAGCTTTCTTT. Amino acid sequence: CASSFLLANTEAFF. This sequence joins TRBV27 and TRBJ1-1; no clear D gene. The V gene lost 3 bases and the J gene lost 1 base, with 9 bases spanning the gap. The length of the CDR3 is 14 residues. The V gene's germline CDR1 is MNHEY and CDR2 SMNVEV (reference sequence).

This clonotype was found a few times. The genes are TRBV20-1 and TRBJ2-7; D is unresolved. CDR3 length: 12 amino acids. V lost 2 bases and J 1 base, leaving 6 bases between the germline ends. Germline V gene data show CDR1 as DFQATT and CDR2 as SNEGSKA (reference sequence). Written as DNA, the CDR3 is TGCAGTGCTAGATGGCGGTCCTACGAGCAGTACTTC. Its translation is CSARWRSYEQYF.

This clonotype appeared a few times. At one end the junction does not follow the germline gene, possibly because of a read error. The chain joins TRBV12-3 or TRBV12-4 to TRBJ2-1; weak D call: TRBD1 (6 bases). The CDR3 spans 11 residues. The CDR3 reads CASSEGVNLLF. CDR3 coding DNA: TGTGCCAGCTCAGAGGGGGTTAATTTGCTCTTC.

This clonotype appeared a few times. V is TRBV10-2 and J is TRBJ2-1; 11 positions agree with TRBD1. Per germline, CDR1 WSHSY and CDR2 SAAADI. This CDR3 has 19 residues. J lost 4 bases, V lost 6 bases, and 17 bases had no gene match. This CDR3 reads CASRGPTTPDRGPYNEQFF. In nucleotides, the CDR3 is TGCGCCAGCAGAGGACCTACCACGCCGGACAGGGGGCCTTACAATGAGCAGTTCTTC.

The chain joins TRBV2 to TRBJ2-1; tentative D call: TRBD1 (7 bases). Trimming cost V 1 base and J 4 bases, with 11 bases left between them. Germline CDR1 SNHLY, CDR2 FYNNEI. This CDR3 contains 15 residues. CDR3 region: CASSEGQGGYNEQFF. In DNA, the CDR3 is TGTGCCAGCAGTGAAGGGCAGGGGGGATACAATGAGCAGTTCTTC.

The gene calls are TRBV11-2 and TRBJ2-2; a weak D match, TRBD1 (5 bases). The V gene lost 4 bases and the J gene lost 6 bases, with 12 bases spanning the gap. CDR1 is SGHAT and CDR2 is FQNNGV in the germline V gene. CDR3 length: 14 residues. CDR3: CASSWGFGPGELFF. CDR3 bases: TGTGCCAGCAGCTGGGGCTTCGGCCCCGGGGAGCTGTTTTTT.

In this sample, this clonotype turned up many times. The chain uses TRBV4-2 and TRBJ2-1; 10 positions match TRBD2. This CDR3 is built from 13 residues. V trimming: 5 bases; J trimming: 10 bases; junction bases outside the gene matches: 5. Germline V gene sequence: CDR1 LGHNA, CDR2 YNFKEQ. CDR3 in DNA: TGTGCCAGCAGCTATAGCGGGGGGAGAGAGCAGTTCTTC. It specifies CASSYSGGREQFF.

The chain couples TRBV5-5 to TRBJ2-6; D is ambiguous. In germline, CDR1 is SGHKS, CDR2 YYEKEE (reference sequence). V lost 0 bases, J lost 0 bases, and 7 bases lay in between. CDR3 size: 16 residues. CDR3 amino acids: CASSLARLSGANVLTF. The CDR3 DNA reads TGTGCCAGCAGCTTGGCCCGGCTCTCTGGGGCCAACGTCCTGACTTTC.

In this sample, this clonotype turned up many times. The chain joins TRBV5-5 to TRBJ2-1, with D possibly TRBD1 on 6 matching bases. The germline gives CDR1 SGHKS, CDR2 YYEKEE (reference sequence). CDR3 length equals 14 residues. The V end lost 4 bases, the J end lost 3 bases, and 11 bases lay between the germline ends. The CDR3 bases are TGTGCCAGCAGCAAGGACAGCGTCTACAATGAGCAGTTCTTC. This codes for CASSKDSVYNEQFF.